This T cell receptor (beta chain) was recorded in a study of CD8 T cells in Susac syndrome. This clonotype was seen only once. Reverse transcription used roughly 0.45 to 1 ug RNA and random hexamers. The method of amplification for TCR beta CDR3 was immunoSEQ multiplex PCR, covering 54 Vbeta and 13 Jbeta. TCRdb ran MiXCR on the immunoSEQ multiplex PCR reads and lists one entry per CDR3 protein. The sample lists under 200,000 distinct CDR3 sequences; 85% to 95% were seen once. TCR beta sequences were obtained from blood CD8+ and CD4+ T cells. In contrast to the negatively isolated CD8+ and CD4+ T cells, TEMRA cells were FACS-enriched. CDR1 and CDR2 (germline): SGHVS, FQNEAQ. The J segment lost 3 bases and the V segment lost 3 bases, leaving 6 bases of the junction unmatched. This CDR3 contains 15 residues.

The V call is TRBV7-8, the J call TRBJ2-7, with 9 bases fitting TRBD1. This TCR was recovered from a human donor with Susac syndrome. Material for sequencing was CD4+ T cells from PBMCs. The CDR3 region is CASSFGDRVIYEQYF. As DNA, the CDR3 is TGTGCCAGCAGCTTCGGGGACAGGGTCATCTACGAGCAGTACTTC.